This is a list of T cell receptor beta chains from one sample in a study of T cell responses to AZD1222 COVID-19 vaccine. The assay was immunoSEQ multiplex PCR, and TCRdb's table has in-frame clones only and misses some. This table holds roughly 130,000 clones, roughly nine tenths found once. The material was peripheral blood, obtained on day 0 of AZD1222 vaccination. The source of these receptors is an adult in good health. CDR3s include the opening cysteine and the closing phenylalanine or tryptophan. The size field is filled for only some rows; it gives once, few, many or a size class.

CDR3 length	clone size	V gene	J gene	CDR3 protein
13	NA	TRBV5-4	TRBJ2-3	CASSLTVLNTQYF
11	NA	TRBV13	TRBJ2-3	CASSLADTQYF
12	NA	TRBV19	TRBJ1-6	CASSPAGLPLHF
15	NA	TRBV7-2	TRBJ2-5	CASKADGTGGETQYF
14	NA	TRBV7-9	TRBJ2-7	CASSAPGQGYEQYF
13	NA	TRBV5-8	TRBJ2-7	CASSLLGSYEQYF
14	NA	TRBV18	TRBJ2-2	CASFPQLNTGELFF
16	NA	TRBV27	TRBJ2-7	CASRRLGQGVFYEQYF
17	NA	TRBV19	TRBJ1-1	CASTDPIRTGGNTEAFF
17	NA	TRBV11-2	TRBJ2-7	CASSHFILWTGDHEQYF
14	NA	TRBV15	TRBJ1-3	CATSLGRAGNTIYF
17	NA	TRBV6-2/TRBV6-3	TRBJ1-5	CASSKDRGDTSNQPQHF
8	NA	TRBV19	TRBJ2-4	CPHEREDF
15	once	TRBV27	TRBJ1-5	CASSSGFGSNQPQHF
14	NA	TRBV7-2	TRBJ2-1	CASTSTRTYNEQFF
13	NA	TRBV27	TRBJ2-3	CASRGEVADTQYF
13	NA	TRBV7-9	TRBJ1-1	CASSSGTIRTAFF
14	NA	TRBV7-2	TRBJ2-2	CASKRDRNTGELFF
14	NA	TRBV5-4	TRBJ2-1	CASSPPDRYNEQFF
13	once	TRBV4-2	TRBJ1-1	CASSQDLNTEAFF
12	NA	TRBV30	TRBJ1-1	CAWSPRVTEAFF
14	NA	TRBV11-2	TRBJ2-3	CASSMSRRADTQYF
15	NA	TRBV4-2	TRBJ1-2	CASSRFQDRVHGYTF
13	NA	TRBV6-6	TRBJ1-2	CASSLRTAYGYTF
14	NA	TRBV10-3	TRBJ2-7	CAISDLAELGEQYF
12	NA	TRBV12-3/TRBV12-4	TRBJ1-2	CASSSQLGGYTF
14	once	TRBV4-2	TRBJ1-5	CASSQNEGNQPQHF